This T cell receptor (beta chain) is drawn from a study of radiation and T cells in renal cell carcinoma. For the study at large: Nephrectomy followed 15 Gy stereotactic body radiation by 4 weeks.

Study-wide findings and caveats: No pretreatment tumor biopsies were available for baseline clonotypes. Top tumor clonotypes rose in blood 2 weeks post-radiation, then contracted.

Time point noted: baseline pretreatment blood. Treatment in this sample: 15 Gy SBRT to primary tumor, nephrectomy 4 weeks later. Radiation-treated patients gave blood at baseline, week 2 and week 4. Measured with immunoSEQ multiplex PCR; TCRdb has only the in-frame clones, and not every one. The table records 40,000 to 50,000 clones, approximately 83% of them present only once. With regard to this clone: Its antigen is unidentified.

The material was blood, obtained from a patient whose treatment included radiotherapy and nephrectomy. This receptor was obtained from a woman aged 65 to 85 with renal cell carcinoma.

The CDR3: CASSYSGSSYEQYF. The CDR3 DNA sequence: TGTGCCAGCAGCTATAGCGGGAGCTCCTACGAGCAGTACTTC. The chain has TRBV7-2 and TRBJ2-7, with 9 bases lining up with TRBD2. The CDR3 spans 14 residues. With 4 bases clipped from V and 0 bases from J, the junction kept 1 base outside the gene matches. The germline V gene has CDR1 SGHTA and CDR2 FQGNSA.